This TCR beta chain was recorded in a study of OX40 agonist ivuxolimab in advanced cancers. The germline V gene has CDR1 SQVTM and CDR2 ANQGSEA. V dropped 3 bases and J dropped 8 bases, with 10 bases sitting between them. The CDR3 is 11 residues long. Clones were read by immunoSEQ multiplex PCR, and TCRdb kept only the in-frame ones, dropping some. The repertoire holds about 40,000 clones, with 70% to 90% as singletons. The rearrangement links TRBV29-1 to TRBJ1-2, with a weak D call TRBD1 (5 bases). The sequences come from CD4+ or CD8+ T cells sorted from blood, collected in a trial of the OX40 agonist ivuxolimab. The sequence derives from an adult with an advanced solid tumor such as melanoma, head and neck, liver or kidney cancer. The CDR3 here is CSVDLGGGYTF. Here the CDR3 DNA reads TGCAGCGTTGATTTGGGGGGAGGCTACACCTTC.